What follows are 19 T cell receptor beta chains derived from one specimen sequenced in a study of cytomegalovirus exposure and HLA in healthy donors. Primers for the PCR totalled 60 Vbeta and 13 Jbeta. TCRdb keeps only in-frame clones here, not all; method: immunoSEQ multiplex PCR. The sample holds roughly 190,000 clones; approximately 80% are singletons and the top ten take 13% to 15%. Sequenced: PBMCs. Every receptor here comes from a woman in her 30s in good health and CMV-seropositive.

This clone was observed a single time. The rearrangement uses TRBV7-9 and TRBJ2-5; TRBD1 is a possible D gene (5 bases). This CDR3 is built from 13 residues. The germline V gene encodes CDR1 SEHNR and CDR2 FQNEAQ (reference sequence). V dropped 8 bases and J dropped 5 bases, with 15 bases sitting between them. The CDR3 sequence: CASSPQGRETQYF. Here the CDR3 DNA reads TGTGCCAGCTCCCCCCAGGGTCGGGAGACCCAGTACTTC.

The chain links TRBV6-1 to TRBJ1-3, with 8 nucleotides matching TRBD1. This CDR3 has 15 amino acids. Germline V lookup: CDR1 MNHNS, CDR2 SASEGT. After removal of 6 bases from V and 2 bases from J, the junction contained 6 bases not matched to a gene. CDR3 DNA: TGTGCCAGCAGCCAGACAGGGGAAGCTGGAAACACCATATATTTT. Protein: CASSQTGEAGNTIYF.

A few counts support this clone. V is TRBV11-2 and J is TRBJ2-7; no reliable D call. This CDR3 has 14 amino acids. V lost 1 base and J lost 3, with 10 bases in between. Germline V gene data show CDR1 as SGHAT and CDR2 as FQNNGV. CDR3 DNA: TGTGCCAGCAGCTTAGTCCCAGTCCTCTACGAGCAGTACTTC. Encoded protein: CASSLVPVLYEQYF.

This chain uses TRBV9 with TRBJ2-1, with 11 bases aligning to TRBD2. CDR1 SGDLS and CDR2 YYNGEE come from the germline V gene. V lost 4 bases and J lost 7; bases outside the gene matches: 4. This CDR3 comprises 14 residues. This chain's CDR3 is CASSLGLAENEQFF. CDR3 nucleotide sequence: TGTGCCAGCAGCTTGGGACTAGCGGAAAATGAGCAGTTCTTC.

The chain combines TRBV7-9 with TRBJ2-3, with 10 bases identical to TRBD2. V shed 4 bases and J 1 base; nucleotides not matched to a gene: 5. The CDR3 loop spans 16 amino acids. CDR1 is SEHNR, CDR2 FQNEAQ, per germline (reference sequence). DNA of the CDR3: TGTGCCAGCAGCTCGTCTGGACTAGCGGGCACAGATACGCAGTATTTT. It translates to CASSSSGLAGTDTQYF.

This chain joins TRBV6-1 and TRBJ2-7; perhaps TRBD1 as D (5 bases). Trimming took off 5 bases at V and 4 bases at J, with 18 bases between the two ends. There are 15 residues in the CDR3. In germline, CDR1 is MNHNS, CDR2 SASEGT. The CDR3 loop is CASSPRRGHPYEQYF. The CDR3 DNA reads as TGTGCCAGCAGTCCCCGAAGGGGCCACCCTTACGAGCAGTACTTC.

This chain connects TRBV6-6 to TRBJ2-6; TRBD1 aligns across 7 bases. With V trimmed by 5 bases and J by 2 bases, 3 bases remained unmatched. This CDR3 has 15 amino acids. In germline, CDR1 is MNHNY, CDR2 SVGAGI (reference sequence). The CDR3 protein is CASSGQVPGANVLTF. CDR3 in DNA: TGTGCCAGCAGTGGACAGGTCCCTGGGGCCAACGTCCTGACTTTC.

The CDR3 nucleotides read TGTGCCTGGAGAGCGGGGAGAACCAGTTACAATGAGCAGTTCTTC. It translates to CAWRAGRTSYNEQFF. The chain links TRBV30 to TRBJ2-1; TRBD2 agrees at 7 bases. This CDR3 spans 15 amino acids. CDR1 is GTSNPN and CDR2 is SVGIG in the germline V gene (reference sequence). J lost 4 bases, V lost 3 bases, and 9 bases had no gene match.

The chain joins TRBV2 to TRBJ2-3; unclear D gene. Germline CDR1 SNHLY, CDR2 FYNNEI. The CDR3 spans 17 residues. Trimming removed 6 bases from V and 1 base from J, with 20 bases in between. The CDR3 nucleotides read TGTGCCAGCAGAGAGAAACTCTTCCTAACGGGCACAGATACGCAGTATTTT. Translation gives CASREKLFLTGTDTQYF.

The V gene is TRBV11-3, the J gene TRBJ2-7, with D possibly being TRBD1 (6 bases). Germline CDR1 is SGHNT and CDR2 is YENEEA. V gave up 1 base and J gave up 4 bases, with 14 bases separating them. CDR3 length: 15 residues. The CDR3 region is CASSLVLGALYEQYF. CDR3 coding DNA: TGTGCCAGCAGCTTAGTCTTGGGGGCGCTTTACGAGCAGTACTTC.

This rearrangement joins TRBV6-1 to TRBJ1-2; D possibly corresponds to TRBD1 (5 bases). The length of the CDR3 is 12 residues. Deletions cut 6 bases from V and 5 bases from J, with 10 bases between. The V gene's germline CDR1 is MNHNS and CDR2 SASEGT. As DNA, the CDR3 is TGTGCCAGCAGCCCAGGGAATTATGGCTACACCTTC. It codes for CASSPGNYGYTF.

The J gene is TRBJ2-7, the V gene TRBV6-6; 11 bases are shared with TRBD1. CDR1 and CDR2 from the germline V gene are MNHNY and SVGAGI (reference sequence). The CDR3 runs to 14 residues. Trimming took 5 bases from V and 2 from J; bases not matched to a gene: 2. CDR3 sequence reads: CASSRDRGTYEQYF. The CDR3, as DNA: TGTGCCAGCAGTAGGGACAGGGGGACCTACGAGCAGTACTTC.

This chain joins TRBV9 and TRBJ2-7; D gene unclear. Deletions cut 4 bases from V and 2 bases from J, with 4 bases between. The length of the CDR3 is 11 residues. The germline V gene has CDR1 SGDLS and CDR2 YYNGEE. The CDR3 loop is CASSSAYEQYF. In DNA form, the CDR3 reads TGTGCCAGCAGCTCTGCCTACGAGCAGTACTTC. Together with reference TRBV9 and TRBJ2-7, the CDR3 gives the full variable domain: DSGVTQTPKHLITATGQRVTLRCSPRSGDLSVYWYQQSLDQGLQFLIQYYNGEERAKGNILERFSAQQFPDLHSELNLSSLELGDSALYFCASSSAYEQYFGPGTRLTVT.

This clone was seen a single time. The chain has TRBV2 and TRBJ1-1, with D unresolved. Per the germline V gene, CDR1 is SNHLY and CDR2 is FYNNEI. Deletions cut 6 bases from V and 3 bases from J, with 17 bases between. This CDR3 spans 15 amino acids. The CDR3 region has the DNA TGTGCCAGCAGCGTAACTCACCCCGAGGACACTGAAGCTTTCTTT. This gives the protein CASSVTHPEDTEAFF.

This chain joins TRBV18 and TRBJ1-1; D may be TRBD1 (5 bases). The V end was cut by 3 bases, the J end by 5 bases, with 13 bases between. Germline V gene data show CDR1 as KGHSH and CDR2 as LQKENI. This CDR3 has 14 amino acids. The DNA for the CDR3 is TGTGCCAGCTCACCCACGGCAGGGAGGACTGAAGCTTTCTTT. The encoded protein is CASSPTAGRTEAFF. Supplemented by reference TRBV18 and TRBJ1-1, the full variable domain reads NAGVMQNPRHLVRRRGQEARLRCSPMKGHSHVYWYRQLPEEGLKFMVYLQKENIIDESGMPKERFSAEFPKEGPSILRIQQVVRGDSAAYFCASSPTAGRTEAFFGQGTRLTVV.

CDR3 coding DNA: TGTGCCAGCAGCCCCTTGGGACAGGGGGCGGGAGAGCAGTTCTTC. The encoded protein is CASSPLGQGAGEQFF. The chain uses TRBV7-8 and TRBJ2-1; 12 bases agree with TRBD1. The CDR3 consists of 15 residues. With 5 bases clipped from V and 10 bases from J, the junction kept 9 bases outside the gene matches. CDR1 and CDR2 from the germline V gene are SGHVS and FQNEAQ.

The V call is TRBV4-3, the J call TRBJ2-7; 8 nucleotides match TRBD1. The CDR3 runs to 17 residues. Germline assignment: CDR1 LGHNA and CDR2 YSLEER. V was pared by 0 bases and J by 4 bases, with 11 bases of the junction left unmatched. As DNA, the CDR3 is TGCGCCAGCAGCCAAGATTGGGCAGGGGGCGAAATTTACGAGCAGTACTTC. Translation gives CASSQDWAGGEIYEQYF.

The rearrangement uses TRBV5-1 and TRBJ2-7; 7 nucleotides match TRBD1. This CDR3 has 14 residues. The J segment lost 7 bases and the V segment lost 4 bases, leaving 11 bases of the junction unmatched. The germline V gene encodes CDR1 SGHRS and CDR2 YFSETQ. The CDR3 here is CASSITQGIGEQYF. The CDR3, as DNA: TGCGCCAGCAGCATTACACAGGGGATAGGGGAGCAGTACTTC. Using reference TRBV5-1 and TRBJ2-7 for the parts outside the CDR3, the full variable domain is KAGVTQTPRYLIKTRGQQVTLSCSPISGHRSVSWYQQTPGQGLQFLFEYFSETQRNKGNFPGRFSGRQFSNSRSEMNVSTLELGDSALYLCASSITQGIGEQYFGPGTRLTVT.

This clone was detected once. The CDR3: CASSYTISSYEQYF. CDR3 in DNA: TGTGCCAGCAGTTACACAATAAGCTCCTACGAGCAGTACTTC. The genes are TRBV6-5 and TRBJ2-7; D not certain. CDR3 length: 14 amino acids. Germline CDR1 and CDR2: MNHEY and SVGAGI. V was pared by 2 bases and J by 0 bases, with 8 bases between.